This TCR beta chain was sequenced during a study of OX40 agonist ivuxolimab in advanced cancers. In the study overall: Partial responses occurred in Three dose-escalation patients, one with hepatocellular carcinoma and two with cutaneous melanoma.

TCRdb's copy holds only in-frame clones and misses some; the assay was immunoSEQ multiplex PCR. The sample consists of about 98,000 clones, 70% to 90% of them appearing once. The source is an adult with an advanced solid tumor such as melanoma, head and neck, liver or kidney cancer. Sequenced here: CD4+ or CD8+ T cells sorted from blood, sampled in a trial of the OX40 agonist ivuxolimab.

CDR3 nucleotides: TGCGCCAGCAGCTTGGCAGGGGGCATAGACTACACCTTC. Protein product: CASSLAGGIDYTF. The chain links TRBV5-1 to TRBJ1-2, with TRBD1 matching 8 bases. J was trimmed by 10 bases and V by 0 bases; bases with no gene match: 5. The V gene's germline CDR1 is SGHRS and CDR2 YFSETQ. This CDR3 has 13 amino acids.